A few counts support the clone carrying this T cell receptor (beta chain). The sample is drawn from a study of patients and donors after allogeneic stem cell transplantation. In TCRdb, the RT-PCR reads were re-called with MiXCR into one record per CDR3 protein. The sample holds about a million distinct CDR3 sequences, more than 15% seen once. V lost 1 base to trimming and J lost 2 bases, with 17 bases between them. This CDR3 is 17 amino acids long. This chain uses TRBV12-3 or TRBV12-4 with TRBJ1-1; D is undetermined. The receptor was isolated from a human donor who was either an allogeneic HSCT recipient or a stem cell or donor lymphocyte infusion donor (not recorded which). It is not recorded whose cells these are; they may come from a transplant donor. Specimen: blood, either unsorted or a sorted T cell fraction (not recorded which). The CDR3 sequence is CASSLGSRPGGNTEAFF. The CDR3 DNA is TGTGCCAGCAGTTTAGGTAGTCGGCCAGGAGGTAACACTGAAGCTTTCTTT.